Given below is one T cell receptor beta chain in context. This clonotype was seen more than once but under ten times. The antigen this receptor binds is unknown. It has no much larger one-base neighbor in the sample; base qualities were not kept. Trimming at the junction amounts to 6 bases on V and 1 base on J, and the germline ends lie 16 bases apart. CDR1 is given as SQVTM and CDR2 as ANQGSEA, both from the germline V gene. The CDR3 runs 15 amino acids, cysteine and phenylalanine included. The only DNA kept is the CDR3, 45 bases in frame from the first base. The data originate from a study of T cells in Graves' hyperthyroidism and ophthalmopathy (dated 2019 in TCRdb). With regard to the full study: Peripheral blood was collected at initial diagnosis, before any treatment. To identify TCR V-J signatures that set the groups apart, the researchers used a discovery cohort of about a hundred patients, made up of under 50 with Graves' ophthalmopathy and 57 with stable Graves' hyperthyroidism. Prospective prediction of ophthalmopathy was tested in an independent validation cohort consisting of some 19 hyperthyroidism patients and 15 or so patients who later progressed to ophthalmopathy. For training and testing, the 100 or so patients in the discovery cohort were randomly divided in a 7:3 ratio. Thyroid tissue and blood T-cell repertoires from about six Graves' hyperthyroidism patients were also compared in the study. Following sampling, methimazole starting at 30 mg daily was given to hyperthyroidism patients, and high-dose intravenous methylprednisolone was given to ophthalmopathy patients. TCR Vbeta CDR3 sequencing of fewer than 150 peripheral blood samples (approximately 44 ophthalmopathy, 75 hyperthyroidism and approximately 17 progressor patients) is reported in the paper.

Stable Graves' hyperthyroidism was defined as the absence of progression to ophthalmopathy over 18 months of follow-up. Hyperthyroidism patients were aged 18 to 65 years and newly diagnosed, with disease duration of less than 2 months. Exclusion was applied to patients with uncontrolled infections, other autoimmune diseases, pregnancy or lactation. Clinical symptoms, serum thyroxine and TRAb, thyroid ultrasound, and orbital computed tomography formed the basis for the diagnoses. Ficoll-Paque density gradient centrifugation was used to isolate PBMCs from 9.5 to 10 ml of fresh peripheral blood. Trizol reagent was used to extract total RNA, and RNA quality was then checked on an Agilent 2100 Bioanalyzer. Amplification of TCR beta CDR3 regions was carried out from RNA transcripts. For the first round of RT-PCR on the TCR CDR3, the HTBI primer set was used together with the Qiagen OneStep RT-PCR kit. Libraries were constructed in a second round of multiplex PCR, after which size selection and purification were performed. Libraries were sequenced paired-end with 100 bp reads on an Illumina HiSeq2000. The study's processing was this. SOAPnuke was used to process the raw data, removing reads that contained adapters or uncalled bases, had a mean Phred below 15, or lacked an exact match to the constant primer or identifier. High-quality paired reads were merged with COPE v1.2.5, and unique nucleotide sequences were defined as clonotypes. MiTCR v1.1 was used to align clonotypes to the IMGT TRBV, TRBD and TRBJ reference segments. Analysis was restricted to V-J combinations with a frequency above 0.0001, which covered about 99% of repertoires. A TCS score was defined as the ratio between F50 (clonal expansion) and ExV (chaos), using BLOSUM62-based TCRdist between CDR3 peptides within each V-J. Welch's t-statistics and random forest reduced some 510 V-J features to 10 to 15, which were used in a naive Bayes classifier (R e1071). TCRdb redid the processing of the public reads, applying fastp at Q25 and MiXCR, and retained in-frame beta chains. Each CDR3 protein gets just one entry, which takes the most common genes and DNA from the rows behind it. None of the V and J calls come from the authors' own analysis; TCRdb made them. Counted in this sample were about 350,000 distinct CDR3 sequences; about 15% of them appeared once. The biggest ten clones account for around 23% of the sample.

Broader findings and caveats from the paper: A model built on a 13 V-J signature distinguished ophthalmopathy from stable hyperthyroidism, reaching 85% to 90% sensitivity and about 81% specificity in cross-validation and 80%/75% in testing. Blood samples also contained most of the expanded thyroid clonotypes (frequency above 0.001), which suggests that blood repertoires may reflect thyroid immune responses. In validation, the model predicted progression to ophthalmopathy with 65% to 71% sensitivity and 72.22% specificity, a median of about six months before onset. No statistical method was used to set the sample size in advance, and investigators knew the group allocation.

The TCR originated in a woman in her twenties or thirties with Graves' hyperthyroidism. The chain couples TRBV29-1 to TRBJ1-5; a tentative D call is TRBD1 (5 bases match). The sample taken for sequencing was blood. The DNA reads TGCAGCGTGACGGGAGGGGTTGGGAGCAATCAGCCCCAGCATTTT. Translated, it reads CSVTGGVGSNQPQHF.